This TCR beta chain derives from a study of early stage breast cancer tumors. On this clone: Its target is not known.

Study-wide results and caveats: Enriched TCRB sequences shared across patients were mostly commonly generated sequences.

CDR1 and CDR2 (germline): SGHAT, FQNNGV. Trimming took 0 bases from V and 2 from J; bases not matched to a gene: 8. CDR3 length: 17 residues. The table came from immunoSEQ multiplex PCR; TCRdb's copy has only in-frame clones and leaves some out. The sample records 25,000 to 30,000 clones, roughly 50% being singletons. The receptor was isolated from a person aged 50 to 59 with breast cancer. The material sequenced was breast tumor tissue. The chain uses TRBV11-2 and TRBJ2-5, with 8 bases matching TRBD2. The CDR3 sequence is CASSLDIRLAMQETQYF. CDR3 nucleotides: TGTGCCAGCAGCTTAGATATCCGACTAGCGATGCAAGAGACCCAGTACTTC.